A single sample gave rise to the 8 T cell receptor beta chains below, sequenced in a study of T cells in Graves' hyperthyroidism and ophthalmopathy. The source material, RNA transcripts, was used to amplify TCR beta CDR3 regions. A first-round RT-PCR of the TCR CDR3 used the HTBI primer set. TCRdb redid the calling of the multiplex PCR reads with MiXCR, one entry per CDR3 protein. The table has around 450,000 distinct CDR3 sequences, around 15% seen once. The specimen sequenced was blood. These TCRs come from a woman under 30 with Graves' hyperthyroidism.

This clonotype was counted ten times or more. This chain links TRBV6-1 with TRBJ2-1, with 7 bases fitting TRBD1. This CDR3 region has 15 residues. The junction had 15 bases not matched to a gene; V was cut back by 10 bases and J by 6 bases. Germline loops: CDR1 MNHNS, CDR2 SASEGT. The CDR3 nucleotides read TGTGCCACCCGACTCCGACAGGGATTTGGCAATGAGCAGTTCTTC. Translating gives CATRLRQGFGNEQFF.

This clonotype occurred a few times. The chain uses TRBV6-5 and TRBJ1-5; D ambiguous. The V end lost 6 bases, the J end lost 4 bases, and 16 bases lay between the germline ends. CDR3 length: 15 amino acids. Germline V gives CDR1 MNHEY, CDR2 SVGAGI. CDR3 region: CASSPENSGNQPQHF. The CDR3 DNA follows: TGTGCCAGCAGCCCCGAGAATAGTGGGAATCAGCCCCAGCATTTT.

This clonotype was seen ten or more times. The chain employs TRBV28 and TRBJ2-7; D unresolved. The germline CDR1 and CDR2 sequences are MDHEN and SYDVKM. Trimming pared 5 bases from V and 0 bases from J, leaving 11 bases between. The length of the CDR3 is 14 residues. CDR3 amino acids: CASSPALGSYEQYF. CDR3 DNA: TGTGCCAGCAGTCCAGCGTTAGGCTCCTACGAGCAGTACTTC.

This clonotype was counted at least ten times. This chain connects TRBV13 to TRBJ2-7; 8 bases are shared with TRBD2. J was trimmed by 3 bases and V by 5 bases; bases with no gene match: 6. The CDR3 is 14 amino acids. Germline V gene data show CDR1 as PRHDT and CDR2 as FYEKMQ (reference sequence). The chain's CDR3 is CASSPGLADYEQYF. CDR3 in DNA: TGTGCCAGCAGCCCTGGACTAGCCGACTACGAGCAGTACTTC. The full variable domain, with the rest looked up from reference TRBV13 and TRBJ2-7, is AAGVIQSPRHLIKEKRETATLKCYPIPRHDTVYWYQQGPGQDPQFLISFYEKMQSDKGSIPDRFSAQQFSDYHSELNMSSLELGDSALYFCASSPGLADYEQYFGPGTRLTVT.

This clonotype has just a few counts. The V and J genes are TRBV29-1 and TRBJ2-2, with D perhaps TRBD1 (6 bases). The CDR3 totals 15 residues. V lost 6 bases, J lost 0 bases, and 14 bases lay in between. Germline loops: CDR1 SQVTM, CDR2 ANQGSEA. DNA of the CDR3: TGCAGCGTCAAGAGGGACAATACGAACACCGGGGAGCTGTTTTTT. Its protein is CSVKRDNTNTGELFF.

This clonotype was observed a handful of times. The rearrangement joins TRBV18 to TRBJ1-3, with 10 bases that match TRBD1. Germline-derived CDR1 and CDR2 are KGHSH and LQKENI. V dropped 3 bases and J dropped 7; count of bases not matched to a gene: 6. The CDR3 spans 15 residues. The CDR3 is CASSPGDRGENTIYF. DNA for the CDR3: TGTGCCAGCTCACCTGGGGACAGGGGAGAGAACACCATATATTTT.

The chain combines TRBV20-1 with TRBJ2-3; 11 nucleotides match TRBD2. From germline, CDR1 is DFQATT and CDR2 SNEGSKA (reference sequence). V lost 5 bases, J lost 6 bases, and 19 bases stayed unmatched. This CDR3 contains 18 residues. CDR3 sequence reads: CSALPGGLAGGSTDTQYF. The CDR3 DNA follows: TGCAGTGCTCTCCCTGGAGGACTAGCGGGCGGCTCCACGGATACGCAGTATTTT.

The sample holds many counts of this clonotype. The germline gene is not matched at one end of the junction; a read error may be the cause. The V and J genes are TRBV7-7 and TRBJ2-7; 10 nucleotides match TRBD2. The CDR3 contains 15 residues. CDR1 SSHAT and CDR2 FNYEAQ come from the germline V gene (reference sequence). The CDR3 loop is CASSPGLAPRYEQYF. The CDR3 region has the DNA TGTGCTAGCAGCCCGGGACTAGCGCCCCGCTACGAGCAGTACTTC. Full variable domain (outside the CDR3, taken from reference TRBV7-7 and TRBJ2-7): GAGVSQSPRYKVTKRGQDVTLRCDPISSHATLYWYQQALGQGPEFLTYFNYEAQPDKSGLPSDRFSAERPEGSISTLTIQRTEQRDSAMYRCASSPGLAPRYEQYFGPGTRLTVT.